What follows describes a single T cell receptor beta chain. CDR1 SQVTM and CDR2 ANQGSEA come from the germline V gene. The V segment lost 6 bases and the J segment 4 bases; nucleotides outside the gene matches: 9. The CDR3 runs to 14 residues. The entirety of the isolated RNA underwent reverse transcription, so expressed TCRB transcripts were sequenced. The assay was immunoSEQ multiplex PCR, and TCRdb's table has in-frame clones only and misses some. This sample has about 340,000 clones, with 6.5% to 10% found just once. The record originates from a study of beta chain features in type 1 diabetes. This receptor was taken from a woman under 30 in good health. The chain couples TRBV29-1 to TRBJ1-1; 9 bases match TRBD1. Sequenced sample: central memory CD4+ T cells from blood. CDR3 in amino acids: CSVVPGQGITEAFF. CDR3 in DNA: TGCAGCGTCGTCCCGGGACAGGGCATCACTGAAGCTTTCTTT.